The clone carrying this TCR beta chain was observed many times. Its cognate antigen is unknown. The data stem from a study of T cell repertoires in cytomegalovirus infection. In the study overall: Matching HLA type, along with CMV infection, was indicated by public TCR beta signatures. Overall study results and limits: The ex vivo response was dominated by HLA-C-restricted CMV-specific TCR beta clonotypes. Pooled public TCR beta family frequency picked out CMV carriers with the relevant HLA.

Each CDR3 protein gets one entry after TCRdb re-called the reads with MiXCR. This sample has about 210,000 distinct CDR3 sequences, with around 6.6% found just once. Germline V gene lookup returns CDR1 SGHTA and CDR2 FQGNSA. CDR3 size: 16 residues. Trimming took 4 bases from V and 4 from J, leaving 19 bases between them. The sequence came from a human donor in good health (CMV status not recorded). Some clones in this sample may be carry-over from other donors' samples. J is TRBJ1-2 and V is TRBV7-2; TRBD1 is a possible D gene (6 bases). Sequenced input: PBMCs. CDR3 sequence (DNA): TGTGCCAGCAGCTCGCAGGCAGGGGCCCTCGTCTATGGCTACACCTTC. Translation gives CASSSQAGALVYGYTF.